The source of this TCR beta chain is a study of cytomegalovirus exposure and HLA in healthy donors. PCR involved 60 Vbeta and 13 Jbeta primers. The assay was immunoSEQ multiplex PCR, and TCRdb's table has in-frame clones only and misses some. The top ten hold around 7.4% of the sample, which has fewer than 110,000 clones, around three quarters seen once. V lost 0 bases, J lost 5 bases, and 7 bases stayed unmatched. CDR3 size: 17 residues. Germline lookup yields CDR1 LGHNA and CDR2 YNFKEQ. In regard to this clone: Its target is not known.

Whole-study results and caveats: Later on, an analysis tied approximately 17,000 TCR beta sequences to HLA alleles at 0.05 false discovery rate. Earlier analysis found most TCR beta V segments productive about 87% or about 30% of the time.

The sequence was obtained from a man aged 25 to 40 in good health and CMV-seronegative. Specimen: PBMCs. This chain links TRBV4-2 with TRBJ2-5, with 12 positions matching TRBD1. The CDR3 DNA sequence: TGTGCCAGCAGCCAAGATGGGGGACAGGGGGCGCGGGAGACCCAGTACTTC. Amino acid sequence: CASSQDGGQGARETQYF.